The sequence of this TCR beta chain was determined in a study of CD8+ T cells in alopecia areata. Study at large: Grafting placed skin from roughly 6-13-month-old C3H/HeJ donors with spontaneous alopecia onto approximately 7-11-week-old female C3H/HeJ mice.

The CDR3 spans 15 residues. Germline CDR1 NNHDY, CDR2 SYVADS. Details on this clone: Its antigen is still unknown. Gene and germline names: mouse. The read ends 4 residues early relative to the CDR3; the germline J gene fills the gap.

Sequencing used cDNA as its template, made by extracting RNA and reverse transcribing it. The assay was immunoSEQ multiplex PCR, and TCRdb's table has in-frame clones only and misses some. The repertoire consists of 200,000 to 300,000 clones, none detected only once. Study results and caveats: The study found TCR sharing across patients less clear than in mice, possibly for HLA reasons.

Sorting of pooled cutaneous lymph node cells was based on CD4, CD8alpha, NKG2D, NKG2ACE and other markers. The V and J genes are TRBV13-3 and TRBJ2-7; TRBD1 agrees at 8 bases. This sequence was found in a C3H/HeJ mouse with alopecia areata. MHC haplotype here: H2-k. Sequenced: CD4+ T cells sorted from a lymph node. Partial CDR3 DNA: TGTGCCAGCAGCCCCACCGGACAGGGAGGGAAT. The encoded protein is CASSPTGQGGN. The CDR3 reads in full as CASSPTGQGGNEQYF.